This T cell receptor (beta chain) was captured by sequencing in a study of T cell changes during pregnancy in multiple sclerosis. TCRdb's table, derived via immunoSEQ multiplex PCR, lists solely in-frame clones and lacks some. The profile covers 58,000 or so clones, with less than 95% appearing a single time and around 2.3% taken by the ten largest. The V and J ends lost 10 bases and 3 bases, in that order; junction bases with no gene match: 7. The germline CDR1 and CDR2 sequences are SNHLY and FYNNEI. CDR3 length: 15 residues. The gene calls are TRBV2 and TRBJ2-2, with 11 bases lining up with TRBD2. The specimen comprised peripheral blood, sampled in the first trimester of pregnancy. The TCR comes from a female donor in good health, enrolled as a control in a pregnancy study. CDR3 DNA: TGTGCCAACCTCGGGACTAGCGGCCACACCGGGGAGCTGTTTTTT. It encodes CANLGTSGHTGELFF.